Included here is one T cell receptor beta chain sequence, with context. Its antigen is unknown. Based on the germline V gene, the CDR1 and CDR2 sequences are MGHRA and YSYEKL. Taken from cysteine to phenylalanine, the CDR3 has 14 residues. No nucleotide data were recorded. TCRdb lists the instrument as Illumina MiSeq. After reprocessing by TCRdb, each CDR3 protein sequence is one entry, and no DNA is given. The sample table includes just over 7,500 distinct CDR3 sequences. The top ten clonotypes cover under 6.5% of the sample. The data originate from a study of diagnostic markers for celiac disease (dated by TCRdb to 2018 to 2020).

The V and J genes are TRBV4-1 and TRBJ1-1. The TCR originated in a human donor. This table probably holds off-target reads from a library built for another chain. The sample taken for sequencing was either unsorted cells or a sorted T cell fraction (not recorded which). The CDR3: CASSQDQVGQGAFF.